This T cell receptor (beta chain) emerged from a study of CD8+ T cells in alopecia areata. Reverse transcribed after extraction, RNA yielded cDNA as the sequencing template. Libraries were prepared by immunoSEQ multiplex PCR; TCRdb keeps only in-frame clonotypes and omits some of them. The sample has about 140,000 clones, approximately 49% seen once. The V gene's germline CDR1 is MNHEY and CDR2 SMNVEV (reference sequence). Trimming stripped 5 bases from V and 3 bases from J, with 14 bases between. CDR3 length: 16 residues. This clone was seen more than once but under ten times. The sorting of PBMCs gave CD4+ and CD8+ T cells.

The rearrangement joins TRBV27 to TRBJ2-6; the D is unclear. The TCR sequence derives from a human donor with alopecia areata. The input for sequencing was CD4+ T cells sorted from blood, taken at week 0. CDR3 sequence reads: CASSLPSAGGANVLTF. The CDR3 DNA is TGTGCCAGCAGTCTTCCCTCGGCAGGTGGGGCCAACGTCCTGACTTTC.